This TCR beta chain was found in a study of T cell changes during pregnancy in multiple sclerosis. Method: immunoSEQ multiplex PCR; TCRdb's copy keeps in-frame clones and lacks some. The table shows tens of thousands of clones, with over 85% occurring only once. V was pared by 0 bases and J by 3 bases, with 15 bases between. Germline loops: CDR1 MNHEY, CDR2 SMNVEV (reference sequence). This CDR3 is 18 amino acids long. The material was CD4+ T cells from peripheral blood mononuclear cells, obtained before pregnancy. The TCR originated in a female donor with multiple sclerosis, enrolled in a pregnancy study. The gene calls are TRBV27 and TRBJ2-6, with a tentative D call TRBD1 (6 bases). In DNA form, the CDR3 reads TGTGCCAGCAGTTTATCGTGGGGGCACGGACTTGGGGCCAACGTCCTGACTTTC. It yields the protein CASSLSWGHGLGANVLTF.